This T cell receptor (beta chain) is drawn from a study of T cells after yellow fever vaccination. In TCRdb, the 5' RACE reads were re-called with MiXCR into one record per CDR3 protein. The sample has 100,000 to 150,000 distinct CDR3 sequences; under 8.5% are singletons. Many counts were recorded for this clonotype. Sequencing was performed on CD4+ T cells sorted from PBMCs, taken more than 8 days after the first yellow fever vaccination. This TCR came from a man aged 18 to 29 who received the YFV17D yellow fever vaccine.

CDR3 sequence reads: CASGAGDVYEQYF. Here the CDR3 DNA reads TGTGCCAGCGGAGCGGGGGATGTCTACGAGCAGTACTTC. The J gene is TRBJ2-7, the V gene TRBV4-2; TRBD2 matches 8 bases. This CDR3 contains 13 residues. V dropped 8 bases and J dropped 3; count of bases not matched to a gene: 6. Germline CDR1 reads LGHNA; CDR2 reads YNFKEQ.